The clone carrying this T cell receptor (beta chain) was counted at least ten times. This record comes from a study of T-cell reconstitution after alpha-beta-depleted transplantation in children. The germline V gene encodes CDR1 SGHRS and CDR2 YFSETQ. V dropped 8 bases and J dropped 2 bases, with 12 bases sitting between them. There are 13 residues in the CDR3. It was with unique molecular identifiers that the TCRbeta library was prepared. TCRdb re-called the PCR reads through MiXCR, storing one row per CDR3 protein. The data show approximately 510,000 distinct CDR3 sequences, 18% seen once. V is TRBV5-1 and J is TRBJ2-3, with D maybe TRBD1 (5 bases). Specimen: PBMCs from the stem cell graft donor, collected from the stem cell graft. This clonotype was obtained from a human donor who donated a stem cell graft to a child with acute lymphoblastic leukemia. This CDR3 is CASFDSYTDTQYF. The CDR3 nucleotides read TGCGCCAGTTTCGACAGTTACACAGATACGCAGTATTTT.